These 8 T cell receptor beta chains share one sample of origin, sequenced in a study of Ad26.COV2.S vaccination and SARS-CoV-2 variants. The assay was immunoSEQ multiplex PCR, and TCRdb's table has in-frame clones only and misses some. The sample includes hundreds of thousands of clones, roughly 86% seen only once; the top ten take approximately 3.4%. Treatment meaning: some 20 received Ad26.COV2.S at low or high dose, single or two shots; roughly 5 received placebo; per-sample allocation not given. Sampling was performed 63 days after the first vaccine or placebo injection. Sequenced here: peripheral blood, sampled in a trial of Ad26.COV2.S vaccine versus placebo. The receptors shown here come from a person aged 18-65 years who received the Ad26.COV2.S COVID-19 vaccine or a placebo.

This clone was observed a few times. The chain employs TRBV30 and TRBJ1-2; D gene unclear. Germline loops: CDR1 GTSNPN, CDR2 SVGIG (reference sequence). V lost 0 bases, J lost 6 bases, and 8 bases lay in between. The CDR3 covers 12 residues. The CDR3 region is CAWSVQDNGYTF. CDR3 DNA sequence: TGTGCCTGGAGTGTACAAGATAATGGCTACACCTTC.

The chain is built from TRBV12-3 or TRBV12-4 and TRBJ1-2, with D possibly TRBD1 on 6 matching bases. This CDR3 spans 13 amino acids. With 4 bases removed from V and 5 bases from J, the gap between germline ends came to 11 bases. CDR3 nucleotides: TGTGCCAGCAGTTCAGGGGAGAAGTATGGCTACACCTTC. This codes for CASSSGEKYGYTF.

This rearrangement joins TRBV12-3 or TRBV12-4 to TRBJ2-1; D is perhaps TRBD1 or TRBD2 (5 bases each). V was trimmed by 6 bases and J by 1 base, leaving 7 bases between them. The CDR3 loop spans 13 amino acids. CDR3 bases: TGTGCCAGCAGGAGGGGTTCCTACAATGAGCAGTTCTTC. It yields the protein CASRRGSYNEQFF.

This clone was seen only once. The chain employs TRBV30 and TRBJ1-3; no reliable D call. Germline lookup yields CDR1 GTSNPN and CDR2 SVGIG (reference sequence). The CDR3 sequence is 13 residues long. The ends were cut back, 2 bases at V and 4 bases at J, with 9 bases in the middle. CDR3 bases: TGTGCCTGGAGTTCCTCAGGCGGAAACACCATATATTTT. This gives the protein CAWSSSGGNTIYF.

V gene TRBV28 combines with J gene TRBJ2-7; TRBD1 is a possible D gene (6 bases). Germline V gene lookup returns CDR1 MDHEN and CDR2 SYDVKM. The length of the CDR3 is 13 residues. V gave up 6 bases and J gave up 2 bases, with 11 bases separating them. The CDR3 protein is CASRTNRAYEQYF. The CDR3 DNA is TGTGCCAGCAGGACTAACAGGGCCTACGAGCAGTACTTC. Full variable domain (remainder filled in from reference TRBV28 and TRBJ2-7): DVKVTQSSRYLVKRTGEKVFLECVQDMDHENMFWYRQDPGLGLRLIYFSYDVKMKEKGDIPEGYSVSREKKERFSLILESASTNQTSMYLCASRTNRAYEQYFGPGTRLTVT.

Here the CDR3 DNA reads TGTGCCAGCAGTCTCTGGGGAGGAGAGACCCAGTACTTC. Protein: CASSLWGGETQYF. The V and J genes are TRBV12-3 or TRBV12-4 and TRBJ2-5; perhaps TRBD2 as D (6 bases). The CDR3 consists of 13 residues. V lost 5 bases and J lost 4, with 11 bases in between.

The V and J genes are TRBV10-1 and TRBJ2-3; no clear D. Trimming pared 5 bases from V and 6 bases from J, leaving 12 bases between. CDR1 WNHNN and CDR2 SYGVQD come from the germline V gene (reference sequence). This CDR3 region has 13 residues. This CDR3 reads CASSSIPWDTQYF. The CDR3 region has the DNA TGCGCCAGCAGTTCGATCCCCTGGGATACGCAGTATTTT.

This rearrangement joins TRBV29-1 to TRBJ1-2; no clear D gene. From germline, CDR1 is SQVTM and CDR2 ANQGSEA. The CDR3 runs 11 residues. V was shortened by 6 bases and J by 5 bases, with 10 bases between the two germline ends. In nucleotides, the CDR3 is TGCAGCGTCGGGGTAGCTTATGGCTACACCTTC. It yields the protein CSVGVAYGYTF.